Below are 25 T cell receptor beta chains sequenced from a single sample in a study of human T cells and chemical hapten exposure. The sample's time point: pre-sensitization, week 0. Specified treatment: therapeutic diphenylcyclopropenone sensitization with weekly scalp DPC. TCRdb reprocessed the RACE reads with MiXCR, giving one entry per CDR3 protein. The data hold 250,000 or so distinct CDR3 sequences, with approximately 8.4% observed a single time. Here the sequenced sample was whole blood, taken in connection with sensitization to the hapten diphenylcyclopropenone (DPC). These TCRs come from a woman between 35 and 50 years old with alopecia areata. Some clones in this sample may be carry-over from other donors' samples.

This clonotype was counted a few times. The chain carries TRBV7-9 and TRBJ2-7; the D gene is possibly TRBD1 (5 bases). The CDR3 is 14 amino acids. CDR1 and CDR2 from the germline V gene are SEHNR and FQNEAQ (reference sequence). The germline V and J ends were trimmed by 5 bases and 2 bases, with 13 bases remaining between them. The CDR3 loop reads CASSPTGHAYEQYF. The CDR3 DNA reads TGTGCCAGCAGCCCCACCGGACACGCCTACGAGCAGTACTTC.

There are a few counts of this clonotype. This chain uses TRBV20-1 with TRBJ2-3; D remains ambiguous. V lost 3 bases and J lost 2, with 3 bases in between. The CDR3 totals 11 residues. Per the germline V gene, CDR1 is DFQATT and CDR2 is SNEGSKA (reference sequence). CDR3 coding DNA: TGCAGTGCTAGGCACACAGATACGCAGTATTTT. It codes for CSARHTDTQYF.

This clonotype was picked up many times. The J gene is TRBJ2-2, the V gene TRBV29-1; 8 bases agree with TRBD2. CDR1 is SQVTM and CDR2 is ANQGSEA in the germline V gene. The trim removed 6 bases at V and 6 bases at J, leaving 12 bases unmatched. This CDR3 region has 15 residues. The DNA for the CDR3 is TGCAGCGTAGCGGGGGAAGGGGGTTACTCCGGGGAGCTGTTTTTT. This encodes CSVAGEGGYSGELFF.

This chain connects TRBV9 to TRBJ2-6, with D possibly TRBD2 on 5 matching bases. The length of the CDR3 is 14 residues. V was pared by 4 bases and J by 6 bases, with 11 bases between. Germline V gene sequence: CDR1 SGDLS, CDR2 YYNGEE. In nucleotides, the CDR3 is TGTGCCAGCAGCTTAGGGAGTTCGGCCAACGTCCTGACTTTC. This sequence encodes CASSLGSSANVLTF.

The rearrangement links TRBV10-3 to TRBJ2-3; a weak D match, TRBD2 (6 bases). This CDR3 is built from 15 residues. The V gene's germline CDR1 is ENHRY and CDR2 SYGVKD. Trimming took 5 bases from V and 4 from J, leaving 16 bases between them. DNA for the CDR3: TGTGCCATCAGTAAGGGACTTAGTCGAGCAGATACGCAGTATTTT. Residues: CAISKGLSRADTQYF.

The chain couples TRBV5-1 to TRBJ1-4, with 9 nucleotides matching TRBD1. Germline CDR1 reads SGHRS; CDR2 reads YFSETQ. This CDR3 comprises 15 residues. With 4 bases clipped from V and 8 bases from J, the junction kept 9 bases outside the gene matches. Written as DNA, the CDR3 is TGCGCCAGCAGCGGCTCCGGGACAGGGAGCGAAAAACTGTTTTTT. Protein sequence: CASSGSGTGSEKLFF.

A few counts support this clonotype. V gene TRBV5-1 combines with J gene TRBJ2-1; no definite D call. The germline V gene has CDR1 SGHRS and CDR2 YFSETQ. This CDR3 contains 14 residues. Trimming cost V 9 bases and J 9 bases, with 22 bases left between them. This CDR3 reads CATAIDPAIGEQFF. DNA of the CDR3: TGCGCCACCGCAATTGACCCCGCGATTGGTGAGCAGTTCTTC.

This clonotype was seen more than once but under ten times. The rearrangement joins TRBV3-1 to TRBJ2-2; D possibly corresponds to TRBD2 (5 bases). CDR1 is LGHDT and CDR2 is YNNKEL in the germline V gene (reference sequence). This CDR3 is built from 14 residues. The V gene lost 4 bases and the J gene lost 5 bases, with 11 bases spanning the gap. CDR3 loop: CASSRKLETGELFF. The DNA for the CDR3 is TGTGCCAGCAGCCGAAAACTAGAGACCGGGGAGCTGTTTTTT.

Only a few counts were recorded for this clonotype. The chain joins TRBV7-2 to TRBJ1-6; the D is unclear. V was pared by 0 bases and J by 7 bases, with 4 bases between. This CDR3 spans 13 amino acids. Per germline, CDR1 SGHTA and CDR2 FQGNSA. The CDR3 loop is CASSLATNSPLHF. The CDR3 DNA reads as TGTGCCAGCAGCTTAGCGACCAATTCACCCCTCCACTTT.

This clonotype was recorded many times. This chain connects TRBV28 to TRBJ2-1; TRBD1 agrees at 10 bases. The CDR3 totals 15 residues. The trim removed 3 bases at V and 7 bases at J, leaving 6 bases unmatched. CDR1 is MDHEN and CDR2 is SYDVKM in the germline V gene. CDR3 sequence reads: CASSFSDRGLNEQFF. DNA of the CDR3: TGTGCCAGCAGTTTTTCTGACAGGGGGCTTAATGAGCAGTTCTTC. The full variable domain, rest sourced from reference TRBV28 and TRBJ2-1, is DVKVTQSSRYLVKRTGEKVFLECVQDMDHENMFWYRQDPGLGLRLIYFSYDVKMKEKGDIPEGYSVSREKKERFSLILESASTNQTSMYLCASSFSDRGLNEQFFGPGTRLTVL.

This clonotype was counted at least ten times. Written as DNA, the CDR3 is TGTGCCAGCAGTTTTGGGATTAATGAGCAGTTCTTC. It is translated as CASSFGINEQFF. The chain uses TRBV28 and TRBJ2-1, with D hard to call. Per the germline V gene, CDR1 is MDHEN and CDR2 is SYDVKM. Trimming took 3 bases from V and 7 from J, leaving 7 bases between them. The CDR3 is 12 residues long.

This clonotype counts as medium-sized (0.01 to 0.1%). This chain uses TRBV6-2 or TRBV6-3 with TRBJ2-1; 8 bases are a match to TRBD2. The germline V gene has CDR1 MNHEY and CDR2 SVGEGT. The CDR3 totals 16 residues. V dropped 4 bases and J dropped 5; count of bases not matched to a gene: 10. CDR3: CASSSSVGLADNEQFF. The CDR3 nucleotides are TGTGCCAGCAGTTCCTCCGTCGGACTAGCCGACAATGAGCAGTTCTTC.

This chain joins TRBV28 and TRBJ1-1; D gene ambiguous. Germline values: CDR1 MDHEN, CDR2 SYDVKM. This CDR3 spans 15 amino acids. V was clipped by 1 base and J by 0 bases, with 9 bases between them. The DNA of the CDR3 is TGTGCCAGCAGTTTATTCGGTGCAGTGAACACTGAAGCTTTCTTT. Its translation is CASSLFGAVNTEAFF.

This clonotype appeared many times. The rearrangement joins TRBV7-9 to TRBJ2-6; the D gene could be TRBD1 or TRBD2 (6 bases each). V was pared by 6 bases and J by 1 base, with 19 bases between. CDR3 length: 18 residues. Germline values: CDR1 SEHNR, CDR2 FQNEAQ (reference sequence). The CDR3 spells CASRKTSGGVSGANVLTF. The CDR3 nucleotides read TGTGCCAGCAGGAAAACCTCCGGGGGCGTATCTGGGGCCAACGTCCTGACTTTC.

The rearrangement uses TRBV6-2 or TRBV6-3 and TRBJ1-2; TRBD1 matches at 7 bases. Per germline, CDR1 MNHEY and CDR2 SVGEGT. CDR3 length: 15 amino acids. The ends lost 7 bases at V and 4 bases at J; junction bases unmatched: 12. CDR3 loop: CASTFDRAYLYGYTF. The DNA for the CDR3 is TGTGCCAGCACCTTCGACAGGGCCTACCTCTATGGCTACACCTTC.

V gene TRBV6-5 combines with J gene TRBJ1-2; the match to TRBD1 covers 10 bases. The CDR3 consists of 15 residues. The trim removed 5 bases at V and 6 bases at J, leaving 9 bases unmatched. Per the germline V gene, CDR1 is MNHEY and CDR2 is SVGAGI. The CDR3 sequence is CASSPRQGATNGYTF. CDR3 nucleotide sequence: TGTGCCAGCAGTCCCCGACAGGGGGCAACGAATGGCTACACCTTC.

This chain connects TRBV9 to TRBJ2-7; the D is unclear. V was shortened by 0 bases and J by 3 bases, with 10 bases between the two germline ends. Per the germline V gene, CDR1 is SGDLS and CDR2 is YYNGEE. The length of the CDR3 is 14 residues. DNA for the CDR3: TGTGCCAGCAGCGTAGGTCAGAGCCGCTACGAGCAGTACTTC. It is translated as CASSVGQSRYEQYF.

This clonotype turned up a few times. J is TRBJ1-2 and V is TRBV7-2; D not resolved. CDR1 and CDR2 from the germline V gene are SGHTA and FQGNSA. Trimming removed 5 bases at V and 6 bases at J, with 7 bases between. The CDR3 is 11 amino acids. The CDR3 loop reads CASSPWDGYTF. CDR3 nucleotide sequence: TGTGCCAGCAGCCCTTGGGATGGCTACACCTTC.

This chain joins TRBV28 and TRBJ2-7, with D perhaps matching TRBD1 (6 bases). CDR3 length: 15 amino acids. The germline gives CDR1 MDHEN, CDR2 SYDVKM. Trimming pared 2 bases from V and 0 bases from J, leaving 11 bases between. DNA of the CDR3: TGTGCCAGCAGTTTAATCAGGGGATCCTCCTACGAGCAGTACTTC. Its protein product is CASSLIRGSSYEQYF.

This clonotype was observed a handful of times. The rearrangement links TRBV6-2 or TRBV6-3 to TRBJ2-7; D is possibly TRBD1 (5 bases). Germline V gene data show CDR1 as MNHEY and CDR2 as SVGEGT. V lost 6 bases and J 5 bases, leaving 20 bases between the germline ends. The CDR3 is made up of 15 amino acids. In DNA form, the CDR3 reads TGTGCCAGCAGACAGCCCCGCGCAGGGTCGGACGAGCAGTACTTC. Amino acid sequence: CASRQPRAGSDEQYF.

This clonotype was found a few times. The chain is built from TRBV12-3 or TRBV12-4 and TRBJ2-7; 12 nucleotides agree with TRBD2. The CDR3 length is 17 residues. J gave up 5 bases and V 1 base, and 9 bases lay outside the gene matches. In nucleotides, the CDR3 is TGTGCCAGCAGTTTAGGAGGACTAGCGGGAATCCGTCACGAGCAGTACTTC. Residues: CASSLGGLAGIRHEQYF.

The chain joins TRBV12-3 or TRBV12-4 to TRBJ2-1; TRBD2 aligns across 13 bases. This CDR3 spans 14 amino acids. J gave up 9 bases and V 4 bases, and 3 bases lay outside the gene matches. The CDR3 DNA reads as TGTGCCAGCAGTTGGACTAGCGGGAGTGTTGAGCAGTTCTTC. It is translated as CASSWTSGSVEQFF.

The V and J genes are TRBV20-1 and TRBJ2-7; 7 bases align to TRBD1. In germline, CDR1 is DFQATT, CDR2 SNEGSKA (reference sequence). The CDR3 runs to 14 residues. V was pared by 7 bases and J by 0 bases, with 9 bases of the junction left unmatched. Here the CDR3 DNA reads TGCAGTGGTTGGGACAGTGGAGCCTCCTACGAGCAGTACTTC. Translation gives CSGWDSGASYEQYF.

The chain couples TRBV20-1 to TRBJ2-2; maybe TRBD2 (6 bases). In germline, CDR1 is DFQATT, CDR2 SNEGSKA (reference sequence). The V and J ends lost 6 bases and 2 bases respectively, with 19 bases between them. The CDR3 loop spans 16 amino acids. Here the CDR3 reads CSAAIPGLLNTGELFF. The DNA of the CDR3 is TGCAGTGCAGCCATACCGGGACTTCTTAACACCGGGGAGCTGTTTTTT.

The chain recombines TRBV28 with TRBJ1-1; TRBD1 aligns across 11 bases. After removal of 5 bases from V and 7 bases from J, the junction contained 9 bases not matched to a gene. CDR1 and CDR2 from the germline V gene are MDHEN and SYDVKM. CDR3 length equals 15 residues. CDR3 sequence reads: CASSPRTGGWVEAFF. In nucleotides, the CDR3 is TGTGCCAGCAGTCCCCGGACAGGGGGCTGGGTTGAAGCTTTCTTT.